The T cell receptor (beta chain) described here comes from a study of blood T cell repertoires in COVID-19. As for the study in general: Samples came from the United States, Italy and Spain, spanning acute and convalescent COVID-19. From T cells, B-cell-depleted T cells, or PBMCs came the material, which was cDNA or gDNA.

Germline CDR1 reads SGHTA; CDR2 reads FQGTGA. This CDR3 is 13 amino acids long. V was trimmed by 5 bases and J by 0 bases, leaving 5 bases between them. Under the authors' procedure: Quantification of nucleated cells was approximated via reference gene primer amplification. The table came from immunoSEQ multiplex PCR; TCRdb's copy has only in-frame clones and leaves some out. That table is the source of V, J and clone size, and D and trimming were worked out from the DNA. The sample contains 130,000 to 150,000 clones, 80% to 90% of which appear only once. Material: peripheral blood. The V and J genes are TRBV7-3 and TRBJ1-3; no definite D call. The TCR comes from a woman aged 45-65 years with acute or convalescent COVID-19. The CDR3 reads CASSESSGNTIYF. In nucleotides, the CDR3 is TGTGCCAGCAGCGAGAGCTCTGGAAACACCATATATTTT.